One and the same sample provided the 21 T cell receptor beta chains below, sequenced in a study of T-cell memory formation after mild COVID-19. MiXCR, run by TCRdb on the 5' RACE reads, gives a single entry per CDR3 protein. The sample includes about 250,000 distinct CDR3 sequences, 15% of them seen just once. Sequencing input: PBMCs or a T cell subset sorted from them (not recorded which). The receptors derive from an adult woman who had mild COVID-19 (a few samples of this study predate the infection). Cell type and time point are not known.

This chain joins TRBV19 and TRBJ2-7; the D gene could be TRBD1 or TRBD2 (5 bases each). Germline CDR1 is LNHDA and CDR2 is SQIVND (reference sequence). V was trimmed by 5 bases and J by 3 bases, leaving 14 bases between them. The CDR3 is 14 residues long. The CDR3 loop reads CASSPRGLHYEQYF. For the CDR3, the DNA is TGTGCCAGTAGTCCGAGGGGCCTCCACTACGAGCAGTACTTC.

This clonotype has a handful of counts. V gene TRBV10-3 combines with J gene TRBJ1-2, with no clear D. The V gene's germline CDR1 is ENHRY and CDR2 SYGVKD. The CDR3 spans 11 residues. Trimming took off 3 bases at V and 5 bases at J, with 4 bases between the two ends. CDR3 in DNA: TGTGCCATCAGTGACGGGTATGGCTACACCTTC. The encoded protein is CAISDGYGYTF.

The chain is built from TRBV5-1 and TRBJ1-3; maybe TRBD1 (5 bases). The CDR3 extends over 14 amino acids. Germline V gives CDR1 SGHRS, CDR2 YFSETQ. The V end was cut by 4 bases, the J end by 0 bases, with 8 bases between. CDR3 sequence reads: CASSQDISGNTIYF. The CDR3 DNA follows: TGCGCCAGCAGCCAGGACATCTCTGGAAACACCATATATTTT.

In its sample, this clonotype was seen a few times. The chain is built from TRBV27 and TRBJ2-7; 7 bases line up with TRBD1. This CDR3 has 13 residues. Trimming took 10 bases from V and 1 from J; bases not matched to a gene: 7. Looked up from germline, CDR1 is MNHEY and CDR2 is SMNVEV (reference sequence). This chain's CDR3 is CAIRRTGSYEQYF. In DNA, the CDR3 is TGTGCCATCAGGAGGACAGGATCCTACGAGCAGTACTTC.

This clonotype showed up just a few times. The V call is TRBV5-1, the J call TRBJ2-3, with TRBD1 matching 7 bases. The J segment lost 0 bases and the V segment lost 0 bases, leaving 7 bases of the junction unmatched. Per the germline V gene, CDR1 is SGHRS and CDR2 is YFSETQ. The CDR3 has 17 residues. The CDR3 bases are TGCGCCAGCAGCTTGGGAGGGACAGATTCGAGCACAGATACGCAGTATTTT. This codes for CASSLGGTDSSTDTQYF.

A few counts support this clonotype. The chain is built from TRBV24-1 and TRBJ2-2, with TRBD1 matching over 8 bases. V was clipped by 4 bases and J by 4 bases; unmatched bases: 7. The CDR3 is made up of 16 amino acids. The germline V gene has CDR1 KGHDR and CDR2 SFDVKD. Here the CDR3 reads CATSERTGRSTGELFF. CDR3 nucleotides: TGTGCCACCAGTGAGCGGACAGGGAGAAGCACCGGGGAGCTGTTTTTT.

In its sample, this clonotype was seen a few times. The chain couples TRBV7-9 to TRBJ2-3, with 9 positions matching TRBD1. The CDR3 spans 16 residues. Germline loops: CDR1 SEHNR, CDR2 FQNEAQ (reference sequence). V shed 0 bases and J 7 bases; nucleotides not matched to a gene: 8. The CDR3 coding sequence is TGTGCCAGCAGCTTAGCGACAGGGGGAAAAACGCATACGCAGTATTTT. Translating it yields CASSLATGGKTHTQYF.

This clonotype was counted only a few times. The V and J genes are TRBV12-3 or TRBV12-4 and TRBJ1-2; D ambiguous. The V end was cut by 4 bases, the J end by 4 bases, with 13 bases between. The CDR3 consists of 14 residues. CDR3 loop: CASSSGSGTYGYTF. CDR3 sequence (DNA): TGTGCCAGCAGTTCGGGGTCCGGAACCTATGGCTACACCTTC.

This clonotype was counted only a few times. The gene calls are TRBV4-2 and TRBJ2-7; 8 nucleotides line up with TRBD1. CDR3 length: 15 residues. Germline CDR1 and CDR2: LGHNA and YNFKEQ. V was clipped by 2 bases and J by 1 base; unmatched bases: 4. Here the CDR3 DNA reads TGTGCCAGCAGCCAATCAGGGGGCGCATCCTACGAGCAGTACTTC. It translates to CASSQSGGASYEQYF.

This clonotype was picked up many times. This chain joins TRBV7-2 and TRBJ2-1, with 11 bases that match TRBD2. V dropped 5 bases and J dropped 7; count of bases not matched to a gene: 7. Per the germline V gene, CDR1 is SGHTA and CDR2 is FQGNSA. The CDR3 is 15 residues long. The CDR3 bases are TGTGCCAGCAGCGGGGGACTAGCGGCCTCAAATGAGCAGTTCTTC. Translating it yields CASSGGLAASNEQFF.

This clonotype was found a few times. The V call is TRBV5-6, the J call TRBJ1-1; a possible D gene is TRBD1 (6 bases). Between the trimmed V and J ends, which lost 0 bases and 0 bases, there was a span of 9 bases. The CDR3 runs to 15 residues. Germline lookup yields CDR1 SGHDT and CDR2 YYEEEE. CDR3 coding DNA: TGTGCCAGCAGCTTGGCCGGGACATTGAACACTGAAGCTTTCTTT. It yields the protein CASSLAGTLNTEAFF. The whole variable domain, filled in from reference TRBV5-6 and TRBJ1-1, reads DAGVTQSPTHLIKTRGQQVTLRCSPKSGHDTVSWYQQALGQGPQFIFQYYEEEERQRGNFPDRFSGHQFPNYSSELNVNALLLGDSALYLCASSLAGTLNTEAFFGQGTRLTVV.

This clonotype was observed a handful of times. This sequence joins TRBV24-1 and TRBJ2-1, with D possibly being TRBD2 (6 bases). The CDR3 has 14 residues. V dropped 8 bases and J dropped 9 bases, with 19 bases sitting between them. The V gene's germline CDR1 is KGHDR and CDR2 SFDVKD. The CDR3 DNA reads TGTGCCACCAAGGTGGGCGGCCTGGAGGGTGAGCAGTTCTTC. It codes for CATKVGGLEGEQFF.

The rearrangement uses TRBV6-4 and TRBJ2-1, with D perhaps matching TRBD1 or TRBD2 (6 bases each). V was shortened by 0 bases and J by 8 bases, with 11 bases between the two germline ends. The CDR3 is 14 amino acids. The germline CDR1 and CDR2 sequences are MRHNA and SNTAGT. CDR3 coding DNA: TGTGCCAGCAGTGACTCGAAGGGGGGTCATGAGCAGTTCTTC. Protein product: CASSDSKGGHEQFF.

The table lists this clonotype with a few counts. The genes are TRBV24-1 and TRBJ2-5; D may be TRBD2 (5 bases). V was cut by 5 bases and J by 7 bases, with 13 bases left in between. Germline-derived CDR1 and CDR2 are KGHDR and SFDVKD. CDR3 length: 13 amino acids. The CDR3 reads CATSVAGVRTQYF. The CDR3 DNA reads TGTGCCACCAGTGTGGCGGGTGTTCGGACCCAGTACTTC.

Ten or more counts support this clonotype. The rearrangement joins TRBV4-3 to TRBJ2-3; the D gene could be TRBD1 or TRBD2 (5 bases each). The V gene's germline CDR1 is LGHNA and CDR2 YSLEER. V was trimmed by 0 bases and J by 1 base, leaving 11 bases between them. The CDR3 runs to 16 residues. CDR3 sequence reads: CASSQDSGAGTDTQYF. The DNA of the CDR3 is TGCGCCAGCAGCCAAGATTCCGGGGCCGGCACAGATACGCAGTATTTT.

The chain couples TRBV3-1 to TRBJ1-3; D possibly corresponds to TRBD1 (6 bases). CDR1 LGHDT and CDR2 YNNKEL come from the germline V gene (reference sequence). V gave up 4 bases and J gave up 2 bases, with 12 bases separating them. The CDR3 has 15 amino acids. Written as DNA, the CDR3 is TGTGCCAGCAGCCCGCCCGGGACACCTGGAAACACCATATATTTT. This gives the protein CASSPPGTPGNTIYF.

This clonotype was observed a handful of times. This chain connects TRBV12-3 or TRBV12-4 to TRBJ2-3; no firm D call. The CDR3 totals 12 residues. V was trimmed by 5 bases and J by 6 bases, leaving 9 bases between them. The CDR3 DNA sequence: TGTGCCAGCAGTCCGATCCCGGATACGCAGTATTTT. It translates to CASSPIPDTQYF.

This clonotype was seen a few times. The rearrangement links TRBV7-2 to TRBJ2-5; tentative D call: TRBD1 (6 bases). Trimming took off 3 bases at V and 1 base at J, with 9 bases between the two ends. This CDR3 has 14 residues. Germline loops: CDR1 SGHTA, CDR2 FQGNSA. CDR3 protein: CASSFTGSQETQYF. DNA for the CDR3: TGTGCCAGCAGCTTCACAGGGAGCCAAGAGACCCAGTACTTC.

The chain is built from TRBV12-3 or TRBV12-4 and TRBJ2-2; D remains unclear. V lost 6 bases and J 8 bases, leaving 13 bases between the germline ends. This CDR3 is 13 amino acids long. The CDR3 is CASRPTLGGELFF. In DNA, the CDR3 is TGTGCCAGCAGACCAACCCTGGGTGGGGAGCTGTTTTTT.

V is TRBV24-1 and J is TRBJ2-1; the match to TRBD2 covers 8 bases. Germline CDR1 and CDR2: KGHDR and SFDVKD. V shed 10 bases and J 3 bases; nucleotides not matched to a gene: 4. This CDR3 has 13 residues. The CDR3 region is CATGLADYNEQFF. The CDR3 bases are TGTGCCACAGGACTAGCAGACTACAATGAGCAGTTCTTC.

The chain has TRBV24-1 and TRBJ2-7, with 9 bases lining up with TRBD1. The CDR3 length is 15 residues. Looked up from germline, CDR1 is KGHDR and CDR2 is SFDVKD. The V gene end was trimmed by 5 bases and the J gene end by 6 bases; junction bases not matched to a gene: 10. This CDR3 reads CATSARTGTGIEQYF. CDR3 nucleotide sequence: TGTGCCACCAGTGCCAGAACCGGGACAGGGATCGAGCAGTACTTC.